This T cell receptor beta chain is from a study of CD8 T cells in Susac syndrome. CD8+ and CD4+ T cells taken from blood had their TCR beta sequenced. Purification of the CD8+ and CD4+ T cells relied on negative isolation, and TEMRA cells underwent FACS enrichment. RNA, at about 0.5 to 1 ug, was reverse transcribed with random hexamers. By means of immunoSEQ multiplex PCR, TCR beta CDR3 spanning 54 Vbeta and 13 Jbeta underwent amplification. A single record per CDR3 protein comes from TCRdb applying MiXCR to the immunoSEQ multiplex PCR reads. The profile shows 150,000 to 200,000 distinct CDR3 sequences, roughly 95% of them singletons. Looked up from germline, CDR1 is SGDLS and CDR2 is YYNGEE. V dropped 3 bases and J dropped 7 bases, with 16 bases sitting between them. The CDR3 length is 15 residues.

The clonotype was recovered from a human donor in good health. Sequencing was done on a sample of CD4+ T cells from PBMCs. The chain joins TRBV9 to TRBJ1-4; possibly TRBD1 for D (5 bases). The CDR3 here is CASSAGGARSEKLFF. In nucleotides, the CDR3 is TGTGCCAGCAGCGCCGGTGGGGCAAGGAGTGAAAAACTGTTTTTT.